The rows below give T cell receptor beta chains drawn from one sample of a study of cytomegalovirus exposure and HLA in healthy donors. The method was immunoSEQ multiplex PCR; TCRdb's version includes in-frame clones alone and lacks a portion of them. Of about 93,000 clones in the sample, around four fifths are singletons; the top ten hold about 7.3%. Material for sequencing was PBMCs. These TCRs come from a young man in good health and CMV-seronegative. Each CDR3 is given with its conserved first and last residue. D genes are given only for firm matches. For some rows the clone size is stated as once, few or many, or as a class when expanded; others skip it.

J gene | D gene | clone size | V gene | CDR3 DNA | CDR3 protein
TRBJ1-4 | . | . | TRBV7-6 | TGTGCCAGCAGCCCAGAGGGTTTTTTGAAACTGTTTTTT | CASSPEGFLKLFF
TRBJ1-2 | . | . | TRBV5-1 | TGCGCCAGCAGCTTGGGAGCAGGGGAAGGCTACACCTTC | CASSLGAGEGYTF
TRBJ2-7 | TRBD2 | . | TRBV19 | TGTGCCGGACTAGCGGGAGACGGTTACGAGCAGTACTTC | CAGLAGDGYEQYF
TRBJ1-1 | . | . | TRBV6-6 | TGTGCCAGCAGTCACAGGGTTAACACTGAAGCTTTCTTT | CASSHRVNTEAFF
TRBJ1-2 | . | . | TRBV5-1 | TGCGCCAGCAGCTTGGGGTTCGGGGGGCCGAATGGCTACACCTTC | CASSLGFGGPNGYTF
TRBJ2-5 | TRBD2 | . | TRBV10-3 | TGTGCCATCAGACCGGGGACTAGCGGTCAAGAGACCCAGTACTTC | CAIRPGTSGQETQYF
TRBJ1-2 | . | . | TRBV4-2 | TGTGCCAGCAGCCAAGGAGGGATTAACTATGGCTACACCTTC | CASSQGGINYGYTF
TRBJ2-4 | . | . | TRBV11-2 | TGTGCCAGCAGCCACATTGTGACACTCGACAGGTTAAACATTCAGTACTTC | CASSHIVTLDRLNIQYF
TRBJ2-1 | . | once | TRBV15 | TGTGCCACCAGCAGAGGGGGCAGGGCGGGGTACACGGATGAGCAGTTCTTC | CATSRGGRAGYTDEQFF
TRBJ1-2 | TRBD1 | . | TRBV19 | TGTGCCAGTAGTATCCCGCCTCCGCGGGACAGCTATGGCTACACCTTC | CASSIPPPRDSYGYTF
TRBJ2-5 | TRBD2 | . | TRBV15 | TGTGCCACCAGCAGTGGACTAGCGGGGGGAATCCAAGAGACCCAGTACTTC | CATSSGLAGGIQETQYF
TRBJ1-6 | . | . | TRBV6-6 | TGTGCCAGCAGTTATTCGGGTGATTCACCCCTCCACTTT | CASSYSGDSPLHF
TRBJ2-2 | . | . | TRBV7-8 | TGTGCCAGCAGCGGACCTTACCAGGGGTCCACCGGGGAGCTGTTTTTT | CASSGPYQGSTGELFF
TRBJ1-2 | TRBD1 | . | TRBV30 | TGTGCCTGGGCGGACAGGGTCTCTAACTATGGCTACACCTTC | CAWADRVSNYGYTF
TRBJ1-4 | . | . | TRBV30 | TGTGCCTGGAGTGTACAGGGTGAAAAACTGTTTTTT | CAWSVQGEKLFF
TRBJ2-3 | . | . | TRBV7-9 | TGTGCCAGCAGCTTAAGGGGCGCCGGTGCAGATACGCAGTATTTT | CASSLRGAGADTQYF
TRBJ1-5 | . | few | TRBV11-2 | TGTGCCAGCAGCTTAGGACTGGGTAGCAATCAGCCCCAGCATTTT | CASSLGLGSNQPQHF
TRBJ2-5 | . | . | TRBV2 | TGTGCCAGCACTGCGGGACAGTATGAGACCCAGTACTTC | CASTAGQYETQYF
TRBJ2-7 | . | . | TRBV6-1 | TGTGCCAGCAGGGAACCGACACACGAGCAGTACTTC | CASREPTHEQYF
TRBJ1-4 | . | . | TRBV5-1 | TGCGCCAGCAGCCCTCAGGGTGAAAAACTGTTTTTT | CASSPQGEKLFF
TRBJ1-3 | . | . | TRBV6-5 | TGTGCCAGCAGTTACTCGGGGGCAGCTGGAAACACCATATATTTT | CASSYSGAAGNTIYF
TRBJ2-2 | . | . | TRBV7-2 | TGTGCCAGCAGCTTAAGTAGCAAAACCGGGGAGCTGTTTTTT | CASSLSSKTGELFF
TRBJ2-1 | . | . | TRBV28 | TGTGCCGTGGAACAGAATGAGCAGTTCTTC | CAVEQNEQFF
TRBJ2-3 | . | . | TRBV14 | TGTGCCAGCAGGGACAGCGCCCTCACAGATACGCAGTATTTT | CASRDSALTDTQYF
TRBJ2-2 | . | . | TRBV5-5 | TGTGCCAGCCCACGAGGGAACACCGGGGAGCTGTTTTTT | CASPRGNTGELFF
TRBJ2-1 | TRBD1 | . | TRBV6-5 | TGTGCCAGCAGTTTCTCCGGGACAGGGAAGGGCAATGAGCAGTTCTTC | CASSFSGTGKGNEQFF
TRBJ2-3 | TRBD2 | . | TRBV9 | TGTGCCAGCAGCGTAGGTGGGACTAGCGGGGGGTACTACACAGATACGCAGTATTTT | CASSVGGTSGGYYTDTQYF
TRBJ1-4 | . | . | TRBV27 | TGTGCCAGCAGCAGATTTTGGGGCGGTGGATCTGAAAAACTGTTTTTT | CASSRFWGGGSEKLFF
TRBJ1-1 | TRBD1 | . | TRBV11-2 | TGTGCCAGCAGCCAGGGGGCTAACACTGAAGCTTTCTTT | CASSQGANTEAFF
TRBJ2-7 | TRBD2 | . | TRBV5-1 | TGCGCCAGCAGCTCGACTAGCGGGGGGTCGAGCTCCTACGAGCAGTACTTC | CASSSTSGGSSSYEQYF
TRBJ1-1 | . | few | TRBV19 | TGTGCCAGTAGTATCGGCAGGGGCGTCAACACTGAAGCTTTCTTT | CASSIGRGVNTEAFF
TRBJ1-1 | . | . | TRBV5-4 | TGTGCCAGCAGCTACAACGTGAACACTGAAGCTTTCTTT | CASSYNVNTEAFF
TRBJ1-2 | . | . | TRBV6-5 | TGTGCCAGCAGTTACCTGACAGGTGGGGGCTACACCTTC | CASSYLTGGGYTF
TRBJ2-7 | . | . | TRBV5-8 | TGTGCCAGCCGCGACATCCACCTCTCCTACGAGCAGTACTTC | CASRDIHLSYEQYF
TRBJ2-7 | TRBD1 | . | TRBV25-1 | TGTGCCAGCACCTCACGGGACAGGGGCTTCTCCGAGCAGTACTTC | CASTSRDRGFSEQYF
TRBJ1-3 | TRBD1 | . | TRBV9 | TGTGCCGGACCCCGGGACAGTGACTCTGGAAACACCATATATTTT | CAGPRDSDSGNTIYF
TRBJ1-6 | . | . | TRBV29-1 | TGCAGCGCAAGACTCGCAGATAATTCACCCCTCCACTTT | CSARLADNSPLHF
TRBJ2-4 | . | . | TRBV19 | TGTGCCAGTAGTATAGCAACCAGGGTGGAAGCCAAAAACATTCAGTACTTC | CASSIATRVEAKNIQYF
TRBJ1-2 | . | . | TRBV10-2 | TGCGCCATCCAGGGGACCTATGGCTACACCTTC | CAIQGTYGYTF
TRBJ1-3 | . | . | TRBV27 | TGTGCCAGCAGTCCAGGGACAGGAAACACCATATATTTT | CASSPGTGNTIYF
TRBJ2-7 | TRBD1 | . | TRBV10-3 | TGTGCCATCAGTGACTCCGGGACAGGGACCTACGAGCAGTACTTC | CAISDSGTGTYEQYF
TRBJ2-1 | . | few | TRBV4-3 | TGCGCCAGCAGCCAAGATCGGTCCGGGGAGCAGTTCTTC | CASSQDRSGEQFF
TRBJ1-6 | TRBD1 | . | TRBV10-1 | TGCGCCAGCAGTGAGGCGGGACAGCCGCTCCTCTTGAGGAATTCACCCCTCCACTTT | CASSEAGQPLLLRNSPLHF
TRBJ2-5 | . | . | TRBV7-2 | TGTGCCAGCAGTCGGGGGTCCCAAGAGACCCAGTACTTC | CASSRGSQETQYF
TRBJ2-7 | TRBD2 | . | TRBV28 | TGTGCCAGCAGTTTATCGGGGGGTATCGTAAACGAGCAGTACTTC | CASSLSGGIVNEQYF
TRBJ2-1 | . | . | TRBV5-1 | TGCGCCAGCAGCTCTTATCCAGGGGACGATGAGCAGTTCTTC | CASSSYPGDDEQFF
TRBJ1-1 | TRBD1 | . | TRBV6-5 | TGTGCCAGCTGGGACAGCAGAGAACTTGAAGCTTTCTTT | CASWDSRELEAFF
TRBJ1-2 | . | . | TRBV7-9 | TGTGCCAGCAGCTCGAGGACATTGGGCTATGGCTACACCTTC | CASSSRTLGYGYTF
TRBJ2-7 | TRBD1 | . | TRBV4-2 | TGTGCCAGCAGCCAAGATGTAGGGACAGGTTCCTACGAGCAGTACTTC | CASSQDVGTGSYEQYF
TRBJ1-2 | . | . | TRBV30 | TGTTCTACGTCCAACTATGGCTACACCTTC | CSTSNYGYTF
TRBJ1-4 | TRBD1 | . | TRBV28 | TGTGCCAGCAGCTCACCGGGGGGACAGGGTAATGAAAAACTGTTTTTT | CASSSPGGQGNEKLFF
TRBJ1-6 | . | . | TRBV2 | TGTGCCAGCAGTGAGGTCCGGGTACGGAATTCACCCCTCCACTTT | CASSEVRVRNSPLHF
TRBJ2-4 | . | . | TRBV11-2 | TGTGCCAGCAGCTTAGAGAGCGGTCTGGGGTCGGCTAGCATTCAGTACTTC | CASSLESGLGSASIQYF
TRBJ1-6 | . | . | TRBV27 | TGTGCCACATCAACAGGGTATAATTCACCCCTCCACTTT | CATSTGYNSPLHF
TRBJ1-1 | . | . | TRBV19 | TGTGCCAGTAGTTCGGTCCGGGGCACTGAAGCTTTCTTT | CASSSVRGTEAFF